This passage covers 24 T cell receptor beta chains from one sample sequenced in a study of T-cell memory formation after mild COVID-19 (dated by TCRdb to the early 2020s). Libraries came from 5' RACE. Sequencing was carried out with an Illumina NovaSeq 6000. Using fastp trimming at Q25 and MiXCR clonotype assembly, TCRdb reanalyzed the public sequencing data and kept in-frame beta chains. Each CDR3 protein appears once, grouped with its most common genes and DNA. The sample contains approximately 390,000 distinct CDR3 sequences, 15% to 20% of them found a single time. The biggest ten clones account for roughly 21% of the sample. The sequenced sample was PBMCs or a T cell subset sorted from them (not recorded which). These TCRs come from a man between 18 and 35 years old who had mild COVID-19 (a few samples of this study predate the infection). The sample titles of this study are shuffled in the database, so cell type and time point are left out; the donor was told from shared clones.

The CDR3 nucleotides read TGTGCCAGCAGCTCCGGGCTCGACGGGGAAGCTTTCTTT. This sequence encodes CASSSGLDGEAFF. J is TRBJ1-1 and V is TRBV6-5; D is unclear. Trimming shortened V by 6 bases and J by 8 bases, and 16 bases separated the two germline ends. Germline values: CDR1 MNHEY, CDR2 SVGAGI. CDR3 length: 13 residues.

This clonotype was found a few times. V gene TRBV12-3 or TRBV12-4 combines with J gene TRBJ1-5; the match to TRBD1 covers 10 bases. J was trimmed by 8 bases and V by 8 bases; bases with no gene match: 3. The CDR3 totals 12 residues. In nucleotides, the CDR3 is TGTGCCAGCCGGACAGGGGGGAAGCCCCAGCATTTT. Encoded protein: CASRTGGKPQHF.

This clonotype was counted between two and nine times. The genes are TRBV6-6 and TRBJ1-5; D perhaps matches TRBD1 (5 bases). The CDR3 is made up of 13 amino acids. Trimming took off 7 bases at V and 5 bases at J, with 12 bases between the two ends. Germline CDR1 is MNHNY and CDR2 is SVGAGI (reference sequence). The CDR3 sequence is CASTEGSHQPQHF. The CDR3 DNA is TGTGCCAGCACCGAGGGGTCCCATCAGCCCCAGCATTTT.

This clonotype occurred many times. The chain links TRBV12-3 or TRBV12-4 to TRBJ1-5; D is uncertain. The V end was cut by 1 base, the J end by 4 bases, with 11 bases between. CDR3 length: 15 amino acids. CDR3 protein: CASSLGSGPNQPQHF. The CDR3 nucleotides read TGTGCCAGCAGTTTAGGGTCAGGACCTAATCAGCCCCAGCATTTT.

This chain connects TRBV7-9 to TRBJ2-5; D remains unclear. CDR3 length: 15 residues. The V end was cut by 5 bases, the J end by 3 bases, with 16 bases between. The germline V gene has CDR1 SEHNR and CDR2 FQNEAQ (reference sequence). CDR3 sequence: CASSPGARREETQYF. In DNA form, the CDR3 reads TGTGCCAGCAGCCCTGGAGCTAGAAGGGAAGAGACCCAGTACTTC.

This clonotype was picked up a small number of times. The chain recombines TRBV6-5 with TRBJ1-6; unclear D gene. Germline values: CDR1 MNHEY, CDR2 SVGAGI. This CDR3 comprises 15 residues. Trimming left V 2 bases short and J 9 bases short, with 14 bases between. As DNA, the CDR3 is TGTGCCAGCAGTTACGGAGAAGGATCGGGTTCACCCCTCCACTTT. Protein: CASSYGEGSGSPLHF.

This clonotype turned up a few times. V and J are TRBV13 and TRBJ2-5; 7 bases fit TRBD1. The germline V gene encodes CDR1 PRHDT and CDR2 FYEKMQ (reference sequence). This CDR3 comprises 17 residues. J was trimmed by 5 bases and V by 1 base; bases with no gene match: 13. The CDR3 loop reads CASSLVWEGGAGETQYF. CDR3 DNA: TGTGCCAGCAGCTTAGTCTGGGAAGGGGGCGCGGGTGAGACCCAGTACTTC. Complete variable domain (other parts from reference TRBV13 and TRBJ2-5): AAGVIQSPRHLIKEKRETATLKCYPIPRHDTVYWYQQGPGQDPQFLISFYEKMQSDKGSIPDRFSAQQFSDYHSELNMSSLELGDSALYFCASSLVWEGGAGETQYFGPGTRLLVL.

The chain uses TRBV2 and TRBJ1-2; 8 nucleotides line up with TRBD1. Germline lookup yields CDR1 SNHLY and CDR2 FYNNEI. V lost 8 bases to trimming and J lost 2 bases; unmatched junction nucleotides: 10. The CDR3 has 15 amino acids. CDR3 in amino acids: CASLGQGKINYGYTF. CDR3 sequence (DNA): TGTGCCAGCCTCGGACAGGGCAAGATCAACTATGGCTACACCTTC.

This clonotype was detected a few times. The DNA of the CDR3 is TGCGCCAGCAGCTTGGGCCCCGCGGGGGTCACAGATACGCAGTATTTT. It yields the protein CASSLGPAGVTDTQYF. The chain joins TRBV5-1 to TRBJ2-3; 7 nucleotides align to TRBD2. Per the germline V gene, CDR1 is SGHRS and CDR2 is YFSETQ. This CDR3 spans 16 amino acids. The V gene end was trimmed by 0 bases and the J gene end by 2 bases; junction bases not matched to a gene: 6.

V and J are TRBV6-2 or TRBV6-3 and TRBJ2-1; D call uncertain. CDR3 size: 12 residues. V gave up 0 bases and J gave up 9 bases, with 6 bases separating them. CDR1 and CDR2 (germline): MNHEY, SVGEGT. CDR3 in amino acids: CASSYSLSEQFF. In DNA form, the CDR3 reads TGTGCCAGCAGTTACTCGTTGAGTGAGCAGTTCTTC.

V gene TRBV7-2 combines with J gene TRBJ1-4; D gene uncertain. V was trimmed by 3 bases and J by 7 bases, leaving 21 bases between them. Germline assignment: CDR1 SGHTA and CDR2 FQGNSA. The CDR3 covers 17 residues. For the CDR3, the DNA is TGTGCCAGCAGCTTTGCCCCCGGGCGAGGGCTTAGTGAAAAACTGTTTTTT. Translated: CASSFAPGRGLSEKLFF. Looking up the rest from reference TRBV7-2 and TRBJ1-4 gives the full variable domain: GAGVSQSPSNKVTEKGKDVELRCDPISGHTALYWYRQSLGQGLEFLIYFQGNSAPDKSGLPSDRFSAERTGGSVSTLTIQRTQQEDSAVYLCASSFAPGRGLSEKLFFGSGTQLSVL.

This clonotype was picked up a small number of times. J is TRBJ2-3 and V is TRBV7-6, with 9 bases identical to TRBD2. The junction had 7 bases not matched to a gene; V was cut back by 8 bases and J by 4 bases. This CDR3 has 14 amino acids. Germline V CDR1 and CDR2: SGHVS, FNYEAQ. The CDR3 region has the DNA TGTGCCAGCCGGCGGGGGGGAATAGCAGATACGCAGTATTTT. Translation: CASRRGGIADTQYF.

In its sample, this clonotype was seen many times. The chain carries TRBV7-2 and TRBJ1-5, with 8 bases identical to TRBD1. Unmatched junction bases numbered 3, after V lost 4 bases and J lost 7 bases. From germline, CDR1 is SGHTA and CDR2 FQGNSA. This CDR3 is built from 13 residues. The CDR3 loop reads CASSSGGLQPQHF. DNA for the CDR3: TGTGCCAGCAGCTCAGGGGGCCTGCAGCCCCAGCATTTT.

This clonotype was seen more than once but under ten times. The V call is TRBV6-6, the J call TRBJ2-5; D may match TRBD1 or TRBD2 (6 bases each). V was cut by 2 bases and J by 5 bases, with 15 bases left in between. The CDR3 covers 15 residues. Looked up from germline, CDR1 is MNHNY and CDR2 is SVGAGI (reference sequence). CDR3 nucleotide sequence: TGTGCCAGCAGTTACGGGGAAACAGGGAGGGAGACCCAGTACTTC. Translation: CASSYGETGRETQYF.

The chain joins TRBV29-1 to TRBJ2-7, with a possible D match to TRBD1 (5 bases). Trimming removed 7 bases from V and 5 bases from J, with 12 bases in between. Germline V lookup: CDR1 SQVTM, CDR2 ANQGSEA. The CDR3 has 11 residues. CDR3 coding DNA: TGCAGCGAGACCAGGGTTCACGAGCAGTACGTC. This encodes CSETRVHEQYV.

Only a few counts were recorded for this clonotype. The chain links TRBV10-3 to TRBJ1-1; the D is unclear. The V end was cut by 8 bases, the J end by 3 bases, with 7 bases between. Germline CDR1 and CDR2: ENHRY and SYGVKD. This CDR3 region has 11 residues. CDR3 nucleotide sequence: TGTGCCATCCGAGAGGACACTGAAGCTTTCTTT. This gives the protein CAIREDTEAFF.

This chain joins TRBV9 and TRBJ2-2; unclear D gene. Germline lookup yields CDR1 SGDLS and CDR2 YYNGEE. CDR3 length: 14 residues. V was clipped by 1 base and J by 5 bases, with 9 bases between them. In DNA form, the CDR3 reads TGTGCCAGCAGCGTAACGGAACGAACCGGGGAGCTGTTTTTT. Protein product: CASSVTERTGELFF.

The J gene is TRBJ2-3, the V gene TRBV4-2; perhaps TRBD2 as D (6 bases). The CDR3 covers 18 residues. In germline, CDR1 is LGHNA, CDR2 YNFKEQ. V shed 0 bases and J shed 0 bases, with 16 bases lying between them. The CDR3 loop is CASSQDPRAGTSTDTQYF. In nucleotides, the CDR3 is TGTGCCAGCAGCCAAGACCCACGCGCCGGGACTAGCACAGATACGCAGTATTTT.

Only a few counts were recorded for this clonotype. The chain links TRBV19 to TRBJ1-1, with unresolved D. Trimming removed 7 bases at V and 4 bases at J, with 13 bases between. The germline gives CDR1 LNHDA, CDR2 SQIVND (reference sequence). The CDR3 sequence is 13 residues long. The CDR3: CASNKGVGTEAFF. The CDR3, as DNA: TGTGCCAGTAATAAGGGTGTGGGCACTGAAGCTTTCTTT.

Ten or more counts support this clonotype. The chain couples TRBV12-3 or TRBV12-4 to TRBJ1-5, with 9 bases that match TRBD1. J was trimmed by 4 bases and V by 5 bases; bases with no gene match: 6. The CDR3 is 15 residues long. The CDR3 loop reads CASSPDGTGNQPQHF. The CDR3 bases are TGTGCCAGCAGTCCAGACGGGACAGGGAATCAGCCCCAGCATTTT.

The CDR3 DNA sequence: TGTGCCATCAGCTCGGACAACTACGAGCAGTACGTC. It codes for CAISSDNYEQYV. The V gene is TRBV10-3, the J gene TRBJ2-7; a weak D match, TRBD1 (5 bases). The CDR3 is 12 residues long. Per the germline V gene, CDR1 is ENHRY and CDR2 is SYGVKD. The V gene lost 6 bases and the J gene lost 3 bases, with 9 bases spanning the gap.

This clonotype was observed a handful of times. The CDR3 sequence: CASSSEGLTQYF. Here the CDR3 DNA reads TGTGCCAGCAGCTCGGAGGGATTAACGCAGTATTTT. The V and J genes are TRBV12-3 or TRBV12-4 and TRBJ2-3; D possibly corresponds to TRBD2 (6 bases). Between the trimmed V and J ends, which lost 6 bases and 9 bases, there was a span of 13 bases. This CDR3 has 12 amino acids.

The CDR3 nucleotides are TGTGCCACCAGTGCCGGACAGGGTACCCACTATGGCTACACCTTC. Amino acids: CATSAGQGTHYGYTF. The chain links TRBV24-1 to TRBJ1-2; 8 bases line up with TRBD1. V lost 5 bases and J lost 3; bases outside the gene matches: 7. Germline assignment: CDR1 KGHDR and CDR2 SFDVKD. The CDR3 has 15 residues.

The chain has TRBV7-3 and TRBJ2-1; D is uncertain. The CDR3 is 14 residues long. Trimming pared 2 bases from V and 6 bases from J, leaving 11 bases between. CDR1 is SGHTA and CDR2 is FQGTGA in the germline V gene. This CDR3 reads CASSLAERGNEQFF. DNA of the CDR3: TGTGCCAGCAGCTTAGCGGAACGCGGCAATGAGCAGTTCTTC.